The 5 T cell receptor beta chains reported below all come from one sample, sequenced in a study of T cell responses to AZD1222 COVID-19 vaccine. Only in-frame clones appear in the TCRdb table, and some are missing; sequencing was by immunoSEQ multiplex PCR. The sample contains around 100,000 clones, roughly 90% of which appear only once. The sequences come from peripheral blood, collected on day 0 of AZD1222 vaccination. The receptor source for this set is an adult in good health.

V is TRBV7-9 and J is TRBJ2-7, with unresolved D. This CDR3 comprises 15 residues. Germline CDR1 and CDR2: SEHNR and FQNEAQ (reference sequence). V lost 2 bases and J lost 0, with 11 bases in between. The chain's CDR3 is CASSLIGRSSYEQYF. CDR3 DNA sequence: TGTGCCAGCAGCTTAATAGGAAGGAGCTCCTACGAGCAGTACTTC.

The chain has TRBV28 and TRBJ1-5; 7 bases fit TRBD1. The CDR3 is 13 residues long. With 10 bases clipped from V and 3 bases from J, the junction kept 6 bases outside the gene matches. Germline CDR1 is MDHEN and CDR2 is SYDVKM. The CDR3 DNA reads as TGTGCCACCCGTGAGGGGGCCAATCAGCCCCAGCATTTT. Translating gives CATREGANQPQHF.

Of note for this clone: A far larger clone is one nucleotide away, so this likely arose from a read error. The chain has TRBV16 and TRBJ1-1; no firm D call. The CDR3 runs to 14 residues. V lost 3 bases and J 0 bases, leaving 8 bases between the germline ends. The germline V gene has CDR1 KGHSY and CDR2 FQNENV. The CDR3 reads CASSQRELNTEAFF. CDR3 nucleotides: TGTGCCAGCAGCCAGCGGGAACTGAACACTGAAGCTTTCTTT. Together with reference TRBV16 and TRBJ1-1, the CDR3 gives the full variable domain: GEEVAQTPKHLVRGEGQKAKLYCAPIKGHSYVFWYQQVLKNEFKFLISFQNENVFDETGMPKERFSAKCLPNSPCSLEIQATKLEDSAVYFCASSQRELNTEAFFGQGTRLTVV.

V and J are TRBV15 and TRBJ1-1; weak D call: TRBD1 (5 bases). There are 14 residues in the CDR3. Germline V gene data show CDR1 as LNHNV and CDR2 as YYDKDF (reference sequence). V was clipped by 1 base and J by 1 base, with 7 bases between them. The CDR3 DNA is TGTGCCACCAGCAGAGCGGGGGGGAACACTGAAGCTTTCTTT. Its protein product is CATSRAGGNTEAFF.

The V gene is TRBV7-9, the J gene TRBJ1-3; D is undetermined. The CDR3 totals 13 residues. Per germline, CDR1 SEHNR and CDR2 FQNEAQ (reference sequence). V was pared by 9 bases and J by 2 bases, with 11 bases between. Here the CDR3 reads CASNGVAGNTIYF. For the CDR3, the DNA is TGTGCCAGTAACGGCGTGGCTGGAAACACCATATATTTT.